Presented here are 15 T cell receptor beta chains from one specimen sequenced in a study of multiple sclerosis patients with progressive multifocal leukoencephalopathy. As for time point: more than five months of natalizumab therapy. Method: immunoSEQ multiplex PCR; TCRdb's copy keeps in-frame clones and lacks some. The top ten hold about 1.6% of the sample, which has 25,000 to 35,000 clones, just under 90% seen once. Sequenced here: PBMCs, sampled from a patient treated with natalizumab. The origin of the receptors is a human donor with multiple sclerosis.

This clone was detected once. CDR3 region: CASSYSSGGELFF. CDR3 nucleotides: TGTGCCAGCAGTTATAGTTCCGGAGGGGAGCTGTTTTTT. This chain connects TRBV6-5 to TRBJ2-2; D gene ambiguous. The ends were cut back, 3 bases at V and 8 bases at J, with 10 bases in the middle. CDR1 and CDR2 from the germline V gene are MNHEY and SVGAGI. The CDR3 has 13 amino acids.

The rearrangement joins TRBV9 to TRBJ2-6; D remains unclear. Trimming pared 3 bases from V and 4 bases from J, leaving 17 bases between. The CDR3 has 17 amino acids. The germline V gene has CDR1 SGDLS and CDR2 YYNGEE. For the CDR3, the DNA is TGTGCCAGCAGCGCTCGTGACCCTAGGGCCGGGGCCAACGTCCTGACTTTC. Translated, it gives CASSARDPRAGANVLTF. The full variable domain, with the rest looked up from reference TRBV9 and TRBJ2-6, is DSGVTQTPKHLITATGQRVTLRCSPRSGDLSVYWYQQSLDQGLQFLIQYYNGEERAKGNILERFSAQQFPDLHSELNLSSLELGDSALYFCASSARDPRAGANVLTFGAGSRLTVL.

This sequence joins TRBV9 and TRBJ2-7, with 9 bases that match TRBD2. Germline CDR1 and CDR2: SGDLS and YYNGEE. After removal of 2 bases from V and 3 bases from J, the junction contained 0 bases not matched to a gene. The CDR3 loop spans 13 amino acids. This CDR3 is CASSVSGSYEQYF. CDR3 bases: TGTGCCAGCAGCGTTAGCGGGAGCTACGAGCAGTACTTC.

The chain joins TRBV10-3 to TRBJ1-2; D is perhaps TRBD1 (5 bases). This CDR3 comprises 15 residues. Trimming took 7 bases from V and 2 from J, leaving 17 bases between them. CDR1 ENHRY and CDR2 SYGVKD come from the germline V gene. The CDR3 DNA sequence: TGTGCCATCACGGGGGGTAGAGAGGGCAACTATGGCTACACCTTC. The encoded protein is CAITGGREGNYGYTF.

This chain connects TRBV7-2 to TRBJ2-1; 12 bases are shared with TRBD2. CDR3 length: 14 amino acids. J was trimmed by 6 bases and V by 3 bases; bases with no gene match: 0. In germline, CDR1 is SGHTA, CDR2 FQGNSA. The CDR3 reads CASSLTSGSNEQFF. The CDR3, as DNA: TGTGCCAGCAGCTTGACTAGCGGGAGCAATGAGCAGTTCTTC.

The sample holds one count of this clone. In nucleotides, the CDR3 is TGTGCCACCCCCCGTACCGGAATAAACACCGGGGAGCTGTTTTTT. This encodes CATPRTGINTGELFF. The gene calls are TRBV6-1 and TRBJ2-2; D is undetermined. The CDR3 is 15 residues long. V was pared by 10 bases and J by 2 bases, with 17 bases between. In germline, CDR1 is MNHNS, CDR2 SASEGT.

The chain is built from TRBV7-2 and TRBJ2-7; TRBD2 agrees at 7 bases. The V and J ends lost 4 bases and 9 bases, in that order; junction bases with no gene match: 15. Germline V gene sequence: CDR1 SGHTA, CDR2 FQGNSA. CDR3 length equals 15 residues. The CDR3 protein is CASSSHSSGPEWQYF. CDR3 nucleotide sequence: TGTGCCAGCAGCTCGCACTCTAGCGGCCCAGAGTGGCAGTACTTC.

V is TRBV30 and J is TRBJ2-7; 9 bases are a match to TRBD2. V gave up 5 bases and J gave up 9 bases; unmatched junction bases: 17. The CDR3 sequence is 15 residues long. In germline, CDR1 is GTSNPN, CDR2 SVGIG (reference sequence). The CDR3 DNA reads TGTGCCTGGGGGCTAGGAATTAGCGGGAGTGAATGGCAGTACTTC. It is translated as CAWGLGISGSEWQYF.

J is TRBJ2-7 and V is TRBV18; 7 nucleotides agree with TRBD1. This CDR3 contains 15 residues. The trim removed 2 bases at V and 4 bases at J, leaving 8 bases unmatched. The germline gives CDR1 KGHSH, CDR2 LQKENI. The CDR3 here is CASSPKAGGVYEQYF. CDR3 bases: TGTGCCAGCTCACCAAAGGCAGGGGGTGTGTACGAGCAGTACTTC.

The rearrangement links TRBV29-1 to TRBJ1-2, with a tentative D call TRBD1 (6 bases). CDR3 length: 13 amino acids. V was trimmed by 7 bases and J by 1 base, leaving 13 bases between them. CDR1 is SQVTM, CDR2 ANQGSEA, per germline. CDR3 amino acids: CSASGALNYGYTF. Here the CDR3 DNA reads TGCAGCGCCTCAGGGGCACTTAACTATGGCTACACCTTC.

This chain joins TRBV7-8 and TRBJ2-3; D remains ambiguous. Germline values: CDR1 SGHVS, CDR2 FQNEAQ. This CDR3 is 17 amino acids long. V gave up 5 bases and J gave up 4 bases, with 22 bases separating them. The DNA for the CDR3 is TGTGCCAGCAGCCCATCCTTGAGGTGGGGTGATCCAGATACGCAGTATTTT. As protein: CASSPSLRWGDPDTQYF.

The V gene is TRBV28, the J gene TRBJ2-1; 11 bases map to TRBD2. V lost 6 bases and J lost 8; bases outside the gene matches: 9. The V gene's germline CDR1 is MDHEN and CDR2 SYDVKM. The CDR3 is 15 residues long. The CDR3 spells CASRGSLAGVYEQFF. The CDR3 coding sequence is TGTGCCAGCAGGGGATCACTAGCGGGAGTCTATGAGCAGTTCTTC.

This chain joins TRBV5-1 and TRBJ2-1; no clear D gene. Trimming took 0 bases from V and 8 from J, leaving 3 bases between them. There are 11 residues in the CDR3. CDR1 and CDR2 (germline): SGHRS, YFSETQ. The CDR3, as DNA: TGCGCCAGCAGCTTGGAATATGAGCAGTTCTTC. This translates into CASSLEYEQFF.

This clone was observed once. The chain couples TRBV15 to TRBJ1-5; the D is unclear. The CDR3 is made up of 14 amino acids. V was pared by 5 bases and J by 6 bases, with 14 bases between. From germline, CDR1 is LNHNV and CDR2 YYDKDF (reference sequence). CDR3 nucleotide sequence: TGTGCCACCAGCGGAAGGGTTTTGAGTCAGCCCCAGCATTTT. Translated, it gives CATSGRVLSQPQHF.

V and J are TRBV11-2 and TRBJ2-7; a possible D gene is TRBD2 (5 bases). The CDR3 is made up of 16 amino acids. Trimming left V 2 bases short and J 0 bases short, with 14 bases between. CDR1 and CDR2 from the germline V gene are SGHAT and FQNNGV. CDR3 bases: TGTGCCAGCAGCTTACGATTTGCGGGCCTCTCCTACGAGCAGTACTTC. Its translation is CASSLRFAGLSYEQYF.